The clone carrying this TCR beta chain was detected only a few times. The antigen remains unidentified. Researchers used 5'RACE with constant-segment primers to make TCR alpha and TCR beta cDNA libraries that carry sample barcodes and UMIs. TCRdb independently ran MiXCR on the 5' RACE reads; one entry per CDR3 protein. The data contain hundreds of thousands of distinct CDR3 sequences, 12% to 15% of them singletons. CDR3 length equals 13 residues. Deletions cut 4 bases from V and 7 bases from J, with 15 bases between. CDR1 and CDR2 (germline): SGHKS, YYEKEE (reference sequence). This specimen belongs to a study of T-cell memory formation after mild COVID-19. General study points: The study found contracting CD4+ clones mainly in CM and EM and contracting CD8+ clones in EMRA. Memory from before infection featured some responding clones, which suggests cross-reactive memory joined.

The clonotype originates from a man between 18 and 35 years old who had mild COVID-19 (a few samples of this study predate the infection). Cell type and time point are not known. J is TRBJ2-7 and V is TRBV5-5, with TRBD1 as a possible D gene (5 bases). The source material was PBMCs or a T cell subset sorted from them (not recorded which). The CDR3 sequence: CASSIRTSQEQYV. CDR3 coding DNA: TGTGCCAGCAGCATCAGGACATCGCAAGAGCAGTACGTC.